This entry describes one T cell receptor beta chain. This receptor's antigen is unknown. Per-base quality was not reported, and no clone a single base away is much larger than it. The source of the sample is a study of long-term antiretroviral therapy in people with HIV (dated by TCRdb to between 2021 and 2023). About the investigation overall: Collection of the earliest samples took place about a decade ahead of the 2015 WHO recommendation for immediate ART, at a time when ART was typically delayed until CD4 counts fell. Test extractions of a monoclonal T-cell line alongside a few dozen polyclonal samples showed no cross-contamination during QIAcube processing. About 35% of the 30 participants with HIV were female. A total of 192 cryopreserved PBMC samples were contributed to the cohort by 30 adults with confirmed HIV infection, with samples collected serially over a mean of approximately six years (range 1-12). This retrospective serial study examined whether starting ART and sustained HIV suppression were associated with changes in the composition and diversity of the TRB repertoire in peripheral blood.

Overall study results and their limits: No data were available on ART adherence, viral resistance or therapy changes, limiting inferences about post-ART repertoire changes. Narrower CDR3 length ranges were observed in HIV repertoires than in controls, and an antigen-experienced repertoire with only a slight naive shift after ART was suggested by the network structure. The samples were dated from about 2004 to 2017, and the ART regimens that were used may be less effective than current ART regimens. Because cell numbers in pre-ART samples were limited, unsorted PBMC were profiled instead of sorted CD4+ and CD8+ T cells. Starting ART was linked to a significant rise in TRB diversity, yet even after long-term ART the diversity remained significantly lower than in transplant donor controls. Owing to limited PBMC availability, only the TCR beta chain was sequenced, without alpha chain pairing. The repertoire was dominated across all time points by expanded TRB clones identified before ART initiation, although this dominance was seen to fluctuate and to decrease in many PLHIV after ART.

Sequencing of the TRB variable region was done with the immunoSEQ hsTCRB v3.0 assay at survey level resolution. TRB sequencing targeted a depth of roughly 35,000-55,000 T-cell genomes per sample. An Illumina MiSeq with a v3 150-cycle kit was used to sequence the pooled TRB libraries. The authors' analysis ran thus. Repertoire analysis was run in R within a reproducible Nextflow workflow that covered QC, data transformation and analysis. LymphoSeq2, an R package for exploring AIRR-Seq data, was used to implement custom analyses. After excluding several samples that yielded fewer than 5000 total TRB sequences, 188 HIV repertoires remained for analysis. Among the approximately 180 retained HIV repertoires, roughly 60 were collected before ART initiation and roughly 130 were collected after ART initiation. Each repertoire was downsampled to 5000 TRB nucleotide sequences, and summary statistics were averaged across 100 downsampling iterations. The analysis kept only TRB sequences whose CDR3 regions were at least seven amino acids long. Diversity was assessed using a clonality score derived from Shannon entropy and using the Gini coefficient. In the repertoire networks, any two of the top 5000 CDR3 amino acid sequences were connected whenever the two sequences differed by an edit distance of one. GLIPH2 predicted antigen specificity groups and MHC restriction for TRB CDR3 amino acid sequences. To flag known CMV, EBV, HIV or tissue antigen associations, CDR3 amino acid sequences were matched against VDJdb and McPAS-TCR. Pre-ART, post-ART and control groups were compared with Wilcoxon signed-rank tests and Holm-Bonferroni correction. Not all clones reach the TCRdb copy of this immuneACCESS table, which keeps in-frame sequences only. Checked studies attribute under half of the gap to unresolved V genes and leave the rest unexplained. That table gives V, J and clone size, and the DNA gave D and trimming. The sample table contains 13,000 to 15,000 clones; only one count was recorded for more than 60% of them. The top ten constitute about a fifth of the sample.

To be included, a participant needed at least one PBMC sample from before ART initiation plus at least two post-ART samples. All participants with HIV were treated in the United States of America. Before DNA extraction, cryopreserved samples of about 0.95-10 million PBMC were thawed and washed. At the time of the earliest PBMC sample, participants with HIV were aged between roughly 20 and 60 years. PBMC samples were contributed by each participant from 1-4 timepoints before ART initiation and 2-8 timepoints after ART initiation, with a median of 7 samples. For every participant, serial HIV viral load, CD4+ T-cell count, ART history and demographic data were obtained. Genomic DNA was extracted from unsorted PBMC with a Qiagen kit on a QIAcube, processed in batches of 12 samples. CDR3 length: 17 amino acids, cysteine to phenylalanine. The sequence is cut down to CDR3 DNA, 51 bases in frame from base 1. Trimming removed 3 bases from V and 2 bases from J; the gene matches leave 14 bases unexplained. CDR1 is given as SGHRS and CDR2 as YFSETQ, both from the germline V gene.

This TCR derives from a man aged 40-49 years with HIV. The sequences come from unsorted PBMCs, collected 1.3 years before starting antiretroviral therapy. Recombination joined TRBV5-1 with TRBJ2-7; 7 bases in the junction line up with TRBD1. The CDR3: CASSWGTQGLATYEQYF. The sequenced DNA: TGCGCCAGCAGCTGGGGGACACAGGGGTTGGCGACCTACGAGCAGTACTTC.